The 28 T cell receptor beta chains listed next were all sequenced from one sample in a study of beta chain features in type 1 diabetes. Sequencing targeted expressed TCRB transcripts, as all isolated RNA had been reverse transcribed. Here immunoSEQ multiplex PCR was the method, and the copy in TCRdb shows in-frame clones only, minus some. Altogether about 330,000 clones are present, 11% being singletons, with the ten largest covering under 0.02%. Material for sequencing was naive CD4+ T cells from blood. The receptors stem from a woman in her thirties in good health.

This clone was recorded a few times. The rearrangement links TRBV28 to TRBJ1-5, with no clear D. The germline V gene encodes CDR1 MDHEN and CDR2 SYDVKM. Trimming removed 8 bases from V and 6 bases from J, with 14 bases in between. The CDR3 is 13 amino acids. CDR3 DNA: TGTGCCAGCCTTTGGCAGGTGGGTCAGCCCCAGCATTTT. It translates to CASLWQVGQPQHF.

The J gene is TRBJ2-1, the V gene TRBV7-6; the match to TRBD1 covers 9 bases. Per germline, CDR1 SGHVS and CDR2 FNYEAQ. V trimming: 5 bases; J trimming: 4 bases; junction bases outside the gene matches: 6. The CDR3 contains 15 residues. The DNA for the CDR3 is TGTGCCAGCAGCACCGGGACAGGGAGATACAATGAGCAGTTCTTC. It specifies CASSTGTGRYNEQFF.

This clone was seen more than once but under ten times. V gene TRBV9 combines with J gene TRBJ2-7; weak D call: TRBD2 (6 bases). The germline V gene has CDR1 SGDLS and CDR2 YYNGEE. V was cut by 0 bases and J by 4 bases, with 11 bases left in between. The CDR3 sequence is 14 residues long. The CDR3 DNA is TGTGCCAGCAGCGTAGACGGGAGAGGGTACGAGCAGTACTTC. Translated: CASSVDGRGYEQYF.

The chain links TRBV30 to TRBJ2-2; possibly TRBD2 for D (5 bases). Germline CDR1 GTSNPN, CDR2 SVGIG (reference sequence). The CDR3 consists of 13 residues. Trimming took 3 bases from V and 7 from J, leaving 12 bases between them. CDR3 region: CAWRTEASGELFF. In DNA, the CDR3 is TGTGCCTGGAGGACGGAGGCGAGCGGGGAGCTGTTTTTT. Full variable domain (outside the CDR3, taken from reference TRBV30 and TRBJ2-2): SQTIHQWPATLVQPVGSPLSLECTVEGTSNPNLYWYRQAAGRGLQLLFYSVGIGQISSEVPQNLSASRPQDRQFILSSKKLLLSDSGFYLCAWRTEASGELFFGEGSRLTVL.

This clone was observed a handful of times. The chain couples TRBV4-2 to TRBJ1-4; D unclear. This CDR3 is built from 14 residues. The V gene lost 2 bases and the J gene lost 0 bases, with 4 bases spanning the gap. CDR1 LGHNA and CDR2 YNFKEQ come from the germline V gene. For the CDR3, the DNA is TGTGCCAGCAGCCAACCTGCAACTAATGAAAAACTGTTTTTT. Translated, it gives CASSQPATNEKLFF.

The rearrangement uses TRBV7-2 and TRBJ2-3; no clear D gene. The V end lost 5 bases, the J end lost 6 bases, and 6 bases lay between the germline ends. This CDR3 spans 11 amino acids. From germline, CDR1 is SGHTA and CDR2 FQGNSA. In nucleotides, the CDR3 is TGTGCCAGCAGCCCCCGGGATACGCAGTATTTT. This sequence encodes CASSPRDTQYF.

This clone was observed a few times. The rearrangement uses TRBV4-3 and TRBJ2-5; 7 positions match TRBD2. V lost 0 bases and J lost 4; bases outside the gene matches: 8. The CDR3 totals 16 residues. Germline CDR1 is LGHNA and CDR2 is YSLEER. CDR3 coding DNA: TGCGCCAGCAGCCAAGAGGCGACGGGAGGATCAGAGACCCAGTACTTC. It yields the protein CASSQEATGGSETQYF.

The chain links TRBV30 to TRBJ1-5; a weak D match, TRBD1 (6 bases). The V gene lost 1 base and the J gene lost 5 bases, with 9 bases spanning the gap. Germline-derived CDR1 and CDR2 are GTSNPN and SVGIG (reference sequence). This CDR3 comprises 13 residues. The chain's CDR3 is CAWSASGDQPQHF. The CDR3 nucleotides read TGTGCCTGGAGTGCGTCAGGGGATCAGCCCCAGCATTTT.

The V gene is TRBV6-5, the J gene TRBJ2-6, with D hard to call. Germline V gene sequence: CDR1 MNHEY, CDR2 SVGAGI. This CDR3 has 15 residues. V lost 6 bases and J lost 3, with 12 bases in between. The CDR3 DNA reads as TGTGCCAGCAGCTACGGAGTGGGTGGGGCCAACGTCCTGACTTTC. Amino acids: CASSYGVGGANVLTF.

This clone has only a few counts. This chain links TRBV15 with TRBJ2-1; D perhaps matches TRBD1 (7 bases). The V gene lost 5 bases and the J gene lost 2 bases, with 16 bases spanning the gap. This CDR3 is built from 16 residues. Germline V gene lookup returns CDR1 LNHNV and CDR2 YYDKDF (reference sequence). CDR3 protein: CATSVGGGVPYNEQFF. CDR3 sequence (DNA): TGTGCCACCAGCGTAGGGGGCGGGGTTCCCTACAATGAGCAGTTCTTC.

The rearrangement uses TRBV27 and TRBJ2-3, with 7 bases matching TRBD1. The CDR3 runs to 14 residues. Trimming cost V 5 bases and J 2 bases; bases outside gene matches: 4. The germline gives CDR1 MNHEY, CDR2 SMNVEV (reference sequence). The CDR3 loop reads CASSVGQYTDTQYF. The CDR3, as DNA: TGTGCCAGCAGTGTGGGACAGTACACAGATACGCAGTATTTT.

This clone was seen more than once but under ten times. The CDR3 DNA reads as TGTGCCAGCTTACTAACGGCGGCAGGGAACAATGAGCAGTTCTTC. This gives the protein CASLLTAAGNNEQFF. V usage is TRBV7-9 and J usage is TRBJ2-1; D perhaps matches TRBD1 (5 bases). The CDR3 consists of 15 residues. Trimming stripped 8 bases from V and 5 bases from J, with 19 bases between. Germline V lookup: CDR1 SEHNR, CDR2 FQNEAQ (reference sequence).

The chain uses TRBV7-3 and TRBJ2-4; TRBD2 aligns across 7 bases. Trimming cost V 5 bases and J 1 base; bases outside gene matches: 5. The germline V gene encodes CDR1 SGHTA and CDR2 FQGTGA. The CDR3 runs 15 residues. This chain's CDR3 is CASSPLGGAKNIQYF. Here the CDR3 DNA reads TGTGCCAGCAGCCCATTGGGGGGGGCCAAAAACATTCAGTACTTC.

This clone was found a few times. V is TRBV7-9 and J is TRBJ2-2; D is possibly TRBD1 (7 bases). Trimming cost V 9 bases and J 0 bases, with 11 bases left between them. Germline assignment: CDR1 SEHNR and CDR2 FQNEAQ (reference sequence). This CDR3 comprises 14 residues. The CDR3 protein is CARTGDSNTGELFF. The CDR3 bases are TGTGCCAGAACAGGGGACTCGAACACCGGGGAGCTGTTTTTT.

This clone was seen only a few times. The V and J genes are TRBV30 and TRBJ2-2; 12 bases agree with TRBD2. This CDR3 has 16 residues. V gave up 8 bases and J gave up 7 bases; unmatched junction bases: 14. CDR1 and CDR2 from the germline V gene are GTSNPN and SVGIG (reference sequence). CDR3 in DNA: TGTGCCGCCGCACTCTCTAGCGGGAGGGGCGGCGGGGAGCTGTTTTTT. Its protein is CAAALSSGRGGGELFF.

For this clone: The junction differs from germline at one of its ends, possibly a read error. Written as DNA, the CDR3 is TGCGCCAGCCGCTTGACGGGATCCTACGAGCAGTACTTC. It specifies CASRLTGSYEQYF. V and J are TRBV5-1 and TRBJ2-7; tentatively, D is TRBD2 (5 bases). The CDR3 extends over 13 amino acids. The germline gives CDR1 SGHRS, CDR2 YFSETQ.

This clone was observed a few times. J is TRBJ1-4 and V is TRBV28; 7 nucleotides match TRBD1. The CDR3 covers 13 residues. CDR1 and CDR2 from the germline V gene are MDHEN and SYDVKM. J gave up 3 bases and V 6 bases, and 1 base lay outside the gene matches. CDR3 sequence reads: CASRTGSNEKLFF. The CDR3 region has the DNA TGTGCCAGCAGGACAGGGTCTAATGAAAAACTGTTTTTT.

This clone showed up just a few times. The V and J genes are TRBV29-1 and TRBJ2-2, with TRBD1 matching 10 bases. Germline V gives CDR1 SQVTM, CDR2 ANQGSEA. V was pared by 5 bases and J by 4 bases, with 10 bases of the junction left unmatched. The CDR3 has 16 amino acids. Here the CDR3 reads CSVNGGTGVGTGELFF. CDR3 DNA: TGCAGCGTTAACGGAGGGACAGGGGTGGGCACCGGGGAGCTGTTTTTT.

This clone has a handful of counts. V is TRBV7-8 and J is TRBJ1-5; 7 bases match TRBD1. CDR3 length equals 15 residues. The V gene end was trimmed by 5 bases and the J gene end by 4 bases; junction bases not matched to a gene: 8. CDR1 is SGHVS, CDR2 FQNEAQ, per germline. In DNA form, the CDR3 reads TGTGCCAGCAGCCCCCGGGACAGTAGAAATCAGCCCCAGCATTTT. This sequence encodes CASSPRDSRNQPQHF. The full variable domain, completed using reference TRBV7-8 and TRBJ1-5, is GAGVSQSPRYKVAKRGQDVALRCDPISGHVSLFWYQQALGQGPEFLTYFQNEAQLDKSGLPSDRFFAERPEGSVSTLKIQRTQQEDSAVYLCASSPRDSRNQPQHFGDGTRLSIL.

The chain has TRBV5-1 and TRBJ1-1, with a tentative D call TRBD1 (6 bases). CDR3 length: 11 residues. Germline V gives CDR1 SGHRS, CDR2 YFSETQ. The germline V and J ends were trimmed by 4 bases and 8 bases, with 9 bases remaining between them. In DNA form, the CDR3 reads TGCGCCAGCAGCACAGACAGGGAAGCTTTCTTT. It codes for CASSTDREAFF.

The genes are TRBV5-4 and TRBJ2-3; 9 bases agree with TRBD1. Germline V gene data show CDR1 as SGHNT and CDR2 as YYREEE (reference sequence). The CDR3 has 15 amino acids. Germline trimming cut 2 bases from V and 5 bases from J; bases unmatched to any gene: 6. CDR3 coding DNA: TGTGCCAGCAGCTTTGACAGGGGGGTGGGAGATACGCAGTATTTT. Its translation is CASSFDRGVGDTQYF.

The chain combines TRBV29-1 with TRBJ2-1, with TRBD2 as a possible D gene (6 bases). The CDR3 is made up of 15 amino acids. Trimming took off 7 bases at V and 5 bases at J, with 21 bases between the two ends. In germline, CDR1 is SQVTM, CDR2 ANQGSEA. The CDR3 region has the DNA TGCAGCGGGGGACGCCATGACGGCGGGGACAATGAGCAGTTCTTC. Protein: CSGGRHDGGDNEQFF.

The chain couples TRBV28 to TRBJ2-3; a possible D gene is TRBD2 (6 bases). Germline CDR1 is MDHEN and CDR2 is SYDVKM. Trimming pared 7 bases from V and 4 bases from J, leaving 18 bases between. This CDR3 has 15 amino acids. The CDR3, as DNA: TGTGCCAGCATCGTGAGGGGAGGTAACGCAGATACGCAGTATTTT. It translates to CASIVRGGNADTQYF.

This clone was seen a handful of times. The rearrangement joins TRBV27 to TRBJ1-2, with TRBD1 identical over 12 bases. Germline V lookup: CDR1 MNHEY, CDR2 SMNVEV (reference sequence). The CDR3 consists of 15 residues. After removal of 4 bases from V and 4 bases from J, the junction contained 4 bases not matched to a gene. The CDR3 reads CASSSGQGAFYGYTF. The CDR3 DNA reads as TGTGCCAGCAGTTCGGGACAGGGGGCCTTCTATGGCTACACCTTC.

The V and J genes are TRBV10-3 and TRBJ2-3, with 9 bases fitting TRBD2. This CDR3 has 14 amino acids. V shed 8 bases, J shed 4 bases, and the junction held 7 bases outside the gene matches. The germline V gene has CDR1 ENHRY and CDR2 SYGVKD. Here the CDR3 DNA reads TGTGCCATCGCTTTGCGGGAGGGCCCAGATACGCAGTATTTT. Its protein product is CAIALREGPDTQYF.

This sequence joins TRBV6-6 and TRBJ2-2, with D tentatively TRBD1 (7 bases). The V and J ends lost 6 bases and 1 base respectively, with 9 bases between them. The length of the CDR3 is 14 residues. Germline CDR1 reads MNHNY; CDR2 reads SVGAGI (reference sequence). The CDR3 spells CASRRDRNTGELFF. DNA of the CDR3: TGTGCCAGCAGGCGGGACAGGAACACCGGGGAGCTGTTTTTT.

This clone was counted a few times. The V gene is TRBV21-1, the J gene TRBJ2-1; whether TRBD2, the table's D call, matches the DNA was not checked. TRBV21-1 is tagged as a pseudogene. The CDR3 covers 16 residues. The CDR3 sequence: CASSRRLAHFAYEQFF. Here the CDR3 DNA reads TGTGCCAGCAGCAGGAGACTAGCGCATTTTGCCTATGAGCAGTTCTTC.

The chain has TRBV5-8 and TRBJ2-5; D may be TRBD2 (5 bases). The CDR3 has 15 amino acids. With 0 bases removed from V and 0 bases from J, the gap between germline ends came to 9 bases. CDR1 and CDR2 (germline): SGHTS, YDEGEE. In nucleotides, the CDR3 is TGTGCCAGCAGCTTGGGGAGGACCAACCAAGAGACCCAGTACTTC. This sequence encodes CASSLGRTNQETQYF.